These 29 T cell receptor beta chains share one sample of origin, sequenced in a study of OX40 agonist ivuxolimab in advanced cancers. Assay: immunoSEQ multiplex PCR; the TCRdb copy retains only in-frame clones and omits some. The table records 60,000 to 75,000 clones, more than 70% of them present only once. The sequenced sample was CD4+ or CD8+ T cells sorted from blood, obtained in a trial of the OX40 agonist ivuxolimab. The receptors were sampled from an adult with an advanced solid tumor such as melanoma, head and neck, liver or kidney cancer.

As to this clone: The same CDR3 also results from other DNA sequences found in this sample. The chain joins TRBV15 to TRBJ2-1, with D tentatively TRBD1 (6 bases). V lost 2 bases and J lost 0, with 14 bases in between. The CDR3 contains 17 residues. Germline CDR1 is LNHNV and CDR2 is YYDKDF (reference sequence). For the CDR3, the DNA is TGTGCCACCAGCAGAAACCAGGGGTTATACTCCTACAATGAGCAGTTCTTC. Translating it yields CATSRNQGLYSYNEQFF.

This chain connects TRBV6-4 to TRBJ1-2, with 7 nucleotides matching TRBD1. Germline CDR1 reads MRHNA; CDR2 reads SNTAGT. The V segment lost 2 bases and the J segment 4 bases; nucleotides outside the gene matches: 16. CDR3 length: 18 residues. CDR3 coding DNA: TGTGCCAGCAGTGACCGAAAACCCGACAGGGCGCTATTCTATGGCTACACCTTC. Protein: CASSDRKPDRALFYGYTF.

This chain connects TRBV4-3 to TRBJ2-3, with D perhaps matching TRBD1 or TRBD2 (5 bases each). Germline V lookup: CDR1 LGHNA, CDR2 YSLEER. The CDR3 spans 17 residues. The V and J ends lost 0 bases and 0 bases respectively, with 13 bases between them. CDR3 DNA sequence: TGCGCCAGCAGCCAAGATTGGGGGACGACTAGCACAGATACGCAGTATTTT. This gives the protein CASSQDWGTTSTDTQYF.

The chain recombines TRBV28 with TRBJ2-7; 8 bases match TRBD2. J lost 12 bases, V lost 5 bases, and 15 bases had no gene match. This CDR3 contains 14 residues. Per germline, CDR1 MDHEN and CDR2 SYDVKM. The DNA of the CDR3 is TGTGCCAGCAGTGGCTCCCTGCAGCGGGAGAATCGGTACTTC. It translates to CASSGSLQRENRYF.

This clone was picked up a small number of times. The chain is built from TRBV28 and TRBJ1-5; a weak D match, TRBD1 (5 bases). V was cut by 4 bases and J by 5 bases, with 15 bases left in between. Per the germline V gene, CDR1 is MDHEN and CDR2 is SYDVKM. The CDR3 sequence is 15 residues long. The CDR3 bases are TGTGCCAGCAGTTCCCGGAGTTGGGGCCATCAGCCCCAGCATTTT. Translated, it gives CASSSRSWGHQPQHF.

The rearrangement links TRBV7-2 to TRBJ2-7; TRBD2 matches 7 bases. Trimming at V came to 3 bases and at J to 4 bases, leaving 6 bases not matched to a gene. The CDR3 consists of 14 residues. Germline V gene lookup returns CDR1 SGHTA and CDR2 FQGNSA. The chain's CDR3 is CASSFGRGTYEQYF. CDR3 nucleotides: TGTGCCAGCAGCTTTGGGCGGGGGACGTACGAGCAGTACTTC.

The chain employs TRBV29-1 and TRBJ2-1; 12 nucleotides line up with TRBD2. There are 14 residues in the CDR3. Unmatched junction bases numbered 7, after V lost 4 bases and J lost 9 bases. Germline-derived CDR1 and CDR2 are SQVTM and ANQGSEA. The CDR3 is CSVVLAGGPFEQFF. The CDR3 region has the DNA TGCAGCGTTGTGCTAGCGGGAGGGCCTTTTGAGCAGTTCTTC.

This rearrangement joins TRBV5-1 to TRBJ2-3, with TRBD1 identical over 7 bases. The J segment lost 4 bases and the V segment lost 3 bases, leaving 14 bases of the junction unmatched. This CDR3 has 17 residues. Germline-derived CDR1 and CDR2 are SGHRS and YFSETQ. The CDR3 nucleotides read TGCGCCAGCAGCTCGGCTAGGACAGGCGGTCTGTCAGATACGCAGTATTTT. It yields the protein CASSSARTGGLSDTQYF.

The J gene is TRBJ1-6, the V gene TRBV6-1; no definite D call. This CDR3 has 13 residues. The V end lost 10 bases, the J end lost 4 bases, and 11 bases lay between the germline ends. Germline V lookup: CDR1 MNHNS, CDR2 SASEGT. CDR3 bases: TGTGCCATCGGGAGTATATATAATTCACCCCTCCACTTT. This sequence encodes CAIGSIYNSPLHF.

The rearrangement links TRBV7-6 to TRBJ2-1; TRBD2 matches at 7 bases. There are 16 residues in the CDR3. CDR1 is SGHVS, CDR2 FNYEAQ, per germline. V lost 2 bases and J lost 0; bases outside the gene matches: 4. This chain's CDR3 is CASSLSSSGSYNEQFF. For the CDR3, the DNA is TGTGCCAGCAGCTTATCGTCTAGCGGCTCCTACAATGAGCAGTTCTTC.

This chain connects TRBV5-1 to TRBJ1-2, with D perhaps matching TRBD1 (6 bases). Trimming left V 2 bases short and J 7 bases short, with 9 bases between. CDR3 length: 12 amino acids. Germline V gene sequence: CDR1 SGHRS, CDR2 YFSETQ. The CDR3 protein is CASSLQGSGYTF. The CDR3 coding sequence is TGCGCCAGCAGCTTACAGGGTAGTGGCTACACCTTC.

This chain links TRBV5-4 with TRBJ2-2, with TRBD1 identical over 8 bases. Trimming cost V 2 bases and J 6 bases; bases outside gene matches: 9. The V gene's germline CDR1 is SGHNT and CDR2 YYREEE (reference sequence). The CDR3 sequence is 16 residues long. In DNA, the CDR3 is TGTGCCAGCAGCTTAATGGGCAGGGGGCGCCCCGGGGAGCTGTTTTTT. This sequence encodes CASSLMGRGRPGELFF.

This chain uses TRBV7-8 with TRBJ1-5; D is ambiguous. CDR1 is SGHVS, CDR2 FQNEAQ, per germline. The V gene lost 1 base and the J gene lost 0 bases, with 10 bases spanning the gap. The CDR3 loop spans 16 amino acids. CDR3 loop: CASSLDLRDSNQPQHF. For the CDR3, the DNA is TGTGCCAGCAGCTTAGATCTCCGGGATAGCAATCAGCCCCAGCATTTT.

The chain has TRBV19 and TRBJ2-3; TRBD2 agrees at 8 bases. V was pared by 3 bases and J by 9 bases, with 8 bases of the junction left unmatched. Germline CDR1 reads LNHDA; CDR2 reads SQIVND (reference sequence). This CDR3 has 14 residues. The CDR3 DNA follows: TGTGCCAGTAGTATTCTTGGAGCGGGAGTAACGCAGTATTTT. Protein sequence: CASSILGAGVTQYF.

CDR3 amino acids: CASSFTGSGELFF. The DNA for the CDR3 is TGCGCCAGCAGCTTTACGGGGAGCGGGGAGCTGTTTTTT. The chain has TRBV5-1 and TRBJ2-2, with D possibly TRBD2 on 5 matching bases. The CDR3 is made up of 13 amino acids. In germline, CDR1 is SGHRS, CDR2 YFSETQ. Trimming took off 2 bases at V and 7 bases at J, with 9 bases between the two ends. The whole variable domain, remainder taken from reference TRBV5-1 and TRBJ2-2, is KAGVTQTPRYLIKTRGQQVTLSCSPISGHRSVSWYQQTPGQGLQFLFEYFSETQRNKGNFPGRFSGRQFSNSRSEMNVSTLELGDSALYLCASSFTGSGELFFGEGSRLTVL.

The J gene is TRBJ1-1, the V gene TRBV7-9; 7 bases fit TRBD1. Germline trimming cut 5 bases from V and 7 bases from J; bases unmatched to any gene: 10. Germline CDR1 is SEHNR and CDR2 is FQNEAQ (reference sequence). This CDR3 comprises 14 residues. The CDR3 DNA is TGTGCCAGCAGCCCCCCGACAGGGTTGAATGAAGCTTTCTTT. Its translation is CASSPPTGLNEAFF.

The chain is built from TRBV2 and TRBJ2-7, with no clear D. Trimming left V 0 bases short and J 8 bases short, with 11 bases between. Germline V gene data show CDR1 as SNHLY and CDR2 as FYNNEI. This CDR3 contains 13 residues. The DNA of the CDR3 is TGTGCCAGCAGTGAAGCCATAGCCCGCAAGCAGTACTTC. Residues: CASSEAIARKQYF.

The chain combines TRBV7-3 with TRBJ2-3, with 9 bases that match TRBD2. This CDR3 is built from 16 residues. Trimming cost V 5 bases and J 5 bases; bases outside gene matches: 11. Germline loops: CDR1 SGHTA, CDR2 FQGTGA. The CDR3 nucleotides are TGTGCCAGCAGCCCCACGAGGGCGGGGGGGAGAGATACGCAGTATTTT. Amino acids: CASSPTRAGGRDTQYF.

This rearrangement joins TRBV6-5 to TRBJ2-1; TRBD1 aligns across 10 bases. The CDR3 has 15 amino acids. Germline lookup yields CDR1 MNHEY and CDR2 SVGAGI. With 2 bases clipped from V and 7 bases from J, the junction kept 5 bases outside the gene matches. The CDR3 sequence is CASSYRQGARNEQFF. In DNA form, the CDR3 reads TGTGCCAGCAGTTACCGACAGGGGGCGCGAAATGAGCAGTTCTTC.

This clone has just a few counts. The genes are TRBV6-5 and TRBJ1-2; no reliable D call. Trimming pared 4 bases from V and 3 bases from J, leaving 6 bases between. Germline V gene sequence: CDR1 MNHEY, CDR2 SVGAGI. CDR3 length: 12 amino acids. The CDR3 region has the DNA TGTGCCAGCAGTTTCCCCGACTATGGCTACACCTTC. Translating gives CASSFPDYGYTF.

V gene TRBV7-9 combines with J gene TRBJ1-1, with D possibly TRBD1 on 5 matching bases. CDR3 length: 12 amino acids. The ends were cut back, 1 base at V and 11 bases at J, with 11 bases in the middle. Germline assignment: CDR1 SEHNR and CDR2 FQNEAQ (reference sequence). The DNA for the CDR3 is TGTGCCAGCAGCTTAGGCGGCAGGGTGGCTTTCTTT. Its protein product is CASSLGGRVAFF.

DNA of the CDR3: TGTGCCAGCAGCTTAGAGGCAGGGCCGCGAGAGCAGTACTTC. Protein: CASSLEAGPREQYF. This sequence joins TRBV11-1 and TRBJ2-7, with D maybe TRBD1 (5 bases). Deletions cut 1 base from V and 7 bases from J, with 14 bases between. Looked up from germline, CDR1 is SGHAT and CDR2 is FQDESV (reference sequence). The CDR3 runs 14 residues.

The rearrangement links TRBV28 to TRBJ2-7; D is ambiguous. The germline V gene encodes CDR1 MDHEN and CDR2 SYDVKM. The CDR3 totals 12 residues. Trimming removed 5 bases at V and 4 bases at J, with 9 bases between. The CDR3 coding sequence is TGTGCCAGCAGTCCACCTTATTACGAGCAGTACTTC. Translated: CASSPPYYEQYF.

Here the CDR3 reads CASSLRQGTNSPLHF. The DNA for the CDR3 is TGTGCCAGCAGCTTAAGGCAGGGTACCAATTCACCCCTCCACTTT. The chain carries TRBV7-9 and TRBJ1-6; tentatively, D is TRBD1 (5 bases). CDR3 length: 15 amino acids. Between the trimmed V and J ends, which lost 2 bases and 7 bases, there was a span of 12 bases. CDR1 and CDR2 from the germline V gene are SEHNR and FQNEAQ (reference sequence). Supplemented by reference TRBV7-9 and TRBJ1-6, the full variable domain reads DTGVSQNPRHKITKRGQNVTFRCDPISEHNRLYWYRQTLGQGPEFLTYFQNEAQLEKSRLLSDRFSAERPKGSFSTLEIQRTEQGDSAMYLCASSLRQGTNSPLHFGNGTRLTVT.

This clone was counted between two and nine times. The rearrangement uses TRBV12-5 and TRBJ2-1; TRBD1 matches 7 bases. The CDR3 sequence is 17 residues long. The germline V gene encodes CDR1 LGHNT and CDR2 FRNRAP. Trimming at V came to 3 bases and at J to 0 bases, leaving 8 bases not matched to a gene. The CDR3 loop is CASGFDPTGSSYNEQFF. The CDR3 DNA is TGTGCTAGTGGTTTCGATCCGACAGGGAGCTCCTACAATGAGCAGTTCTTC.

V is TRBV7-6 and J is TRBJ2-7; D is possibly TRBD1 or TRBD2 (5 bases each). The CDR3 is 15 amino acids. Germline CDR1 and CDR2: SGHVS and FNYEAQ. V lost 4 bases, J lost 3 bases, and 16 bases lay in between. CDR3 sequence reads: CASSSSPGQYYEQYF. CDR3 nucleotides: TGTGCCAGCAGCTCATCCCCGGGGCAGTACTACGAGCAGTACTTC.

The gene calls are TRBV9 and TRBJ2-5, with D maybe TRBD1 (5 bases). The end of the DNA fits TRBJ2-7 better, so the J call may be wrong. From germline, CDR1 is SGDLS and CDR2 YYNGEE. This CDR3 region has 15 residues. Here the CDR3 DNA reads TGTGCCAGCAGCGTAGAAACGGACACTACCTACGAGCAGTACTTC. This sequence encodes CASSVETDTTYEQYF.

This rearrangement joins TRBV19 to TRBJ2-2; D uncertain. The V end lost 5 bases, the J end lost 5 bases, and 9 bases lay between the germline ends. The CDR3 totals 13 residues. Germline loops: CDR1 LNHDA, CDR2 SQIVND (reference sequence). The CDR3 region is CASSPSWTGELFF. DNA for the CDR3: TGTGCCAGTAGTCCGAGCTGGACCGGGGAGCTGTTTTTT.

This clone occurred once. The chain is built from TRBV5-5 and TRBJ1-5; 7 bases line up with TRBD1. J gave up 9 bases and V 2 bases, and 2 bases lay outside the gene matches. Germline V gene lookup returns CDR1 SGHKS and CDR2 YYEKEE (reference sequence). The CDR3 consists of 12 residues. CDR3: CASSFSGGPQHF. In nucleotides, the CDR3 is TGTGCCAGCAGCTTCTCAGGGGGGCCCCAGCATTTT.